This section outlines one T cell receptor (beta chain) sequence together with its context. As yet, its antigen is unknown. The data belong to a study of T cell responses to AZD1222 COVID-19 vaccine. Whole-study results and caveats: Spike-specific TCR breadth and depth went up after people got two AZD1222 doses. Baseline serostatus was positive in only six AZD1222 recipients.

The method was immunoSEQ multiplex PCR; TCRdb's version includes in-frame clones alone and lacks a portion of them. This table has about 120,000 clones, about nine tenths appearing once. Here the sequenced sample was peripheral blood, taken 28 days after the second dose of the MenACWY control vaccine. This receptor was taken from an adult who received the MenACWY meningococcal vaccine as a control.

The CDR3 DNA is TGTGCCAGCAGCTTAGGGGGGGTAGGCAGGGTAGGATACACTGAAGCTTTCTTT. Translating gives CASSLGGVGRVGYTEAFF. The genes are TRBV7-2 and TRBJ1-1, with D tentatively TRBD1 (5 bases). The V and J ends lost 1 base and 3 bases respectively, with 21 bases between them. The V gene's germline CDR1 is SGHTA and CDR2 FQGNSA. The CDR3 length is 18 residues.